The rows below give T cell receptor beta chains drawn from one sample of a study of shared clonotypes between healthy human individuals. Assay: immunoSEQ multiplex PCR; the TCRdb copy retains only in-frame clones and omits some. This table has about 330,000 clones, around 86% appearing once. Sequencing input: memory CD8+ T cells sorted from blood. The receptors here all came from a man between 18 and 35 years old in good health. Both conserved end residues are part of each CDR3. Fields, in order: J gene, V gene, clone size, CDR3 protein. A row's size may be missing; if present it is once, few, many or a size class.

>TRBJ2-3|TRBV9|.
CASSESGLPGTDTQYF
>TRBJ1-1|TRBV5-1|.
CASIASTGNTEAFF
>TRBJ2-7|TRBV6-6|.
CASSYSSVYEQYF
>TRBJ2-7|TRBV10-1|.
CASSESGGSYEQYF
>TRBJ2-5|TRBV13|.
CASSLLAWETQYF
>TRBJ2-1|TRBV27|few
CASSLGQYSYNEQFF
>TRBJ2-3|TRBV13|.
CASSETDTQYF
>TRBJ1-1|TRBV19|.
CASSLTGAIEAFF
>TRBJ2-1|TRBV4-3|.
CASSFRHHATEYNEQFF
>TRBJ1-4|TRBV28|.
CASSLRGFNEKLFF
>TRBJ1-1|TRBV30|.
CAGYELSVNTEAFF